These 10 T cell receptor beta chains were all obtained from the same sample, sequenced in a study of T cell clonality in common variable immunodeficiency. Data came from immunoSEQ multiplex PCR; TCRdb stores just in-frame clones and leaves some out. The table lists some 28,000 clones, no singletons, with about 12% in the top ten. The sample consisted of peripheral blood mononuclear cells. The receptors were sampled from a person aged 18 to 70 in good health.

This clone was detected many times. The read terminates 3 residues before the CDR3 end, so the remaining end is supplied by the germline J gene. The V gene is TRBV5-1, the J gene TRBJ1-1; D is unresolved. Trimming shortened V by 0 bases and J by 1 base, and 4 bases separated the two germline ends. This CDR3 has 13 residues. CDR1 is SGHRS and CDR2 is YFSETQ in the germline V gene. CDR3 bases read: TGCGCCAGCAGCTTGGTATCGAACACTGAA. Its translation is CASSLVSNTE. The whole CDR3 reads CASSLVSNTEAFF.

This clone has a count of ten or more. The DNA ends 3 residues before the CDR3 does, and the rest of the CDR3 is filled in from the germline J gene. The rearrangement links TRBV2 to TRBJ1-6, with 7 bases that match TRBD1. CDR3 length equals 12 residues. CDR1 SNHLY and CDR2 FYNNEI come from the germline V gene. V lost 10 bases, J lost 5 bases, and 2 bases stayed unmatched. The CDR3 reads CAKGQNNSPLHF. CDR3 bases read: TGTGCCAAGGGACAGAATAATTCACCC.

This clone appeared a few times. CDR3 bases read: TGTGCCAGCAGTGAACTAGCGGGGGAACAAGAGACC. Protein: CASSELAGEQET. The full CDR3 protein is CASSELAGEQETQYF. The V gene is TRBV2, the J gene TRBJ2-5, with 10 bases matching TRBD2. The read ends 3 residues before the CDR3 terminus; that terminus is restored from the germline J gene. The CDR3 is 15 residues long. The V gene end was trimmed by 2 bases and the J gene end by 2 bases; junction bases not matched to a gene: 2. Per the germline V gene, CDR1 is SNHLY and CDR2 is FYNNEI.

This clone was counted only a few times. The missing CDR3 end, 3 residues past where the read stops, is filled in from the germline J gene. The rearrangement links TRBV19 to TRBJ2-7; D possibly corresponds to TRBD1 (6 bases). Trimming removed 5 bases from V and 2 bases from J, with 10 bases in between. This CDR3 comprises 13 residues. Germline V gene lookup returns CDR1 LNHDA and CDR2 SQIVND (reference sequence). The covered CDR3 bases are TGTGCCAGTAGTTGGGACATTACCTACGAG. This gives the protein CASSWDITYE. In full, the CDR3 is CASSWDITYEQYF.

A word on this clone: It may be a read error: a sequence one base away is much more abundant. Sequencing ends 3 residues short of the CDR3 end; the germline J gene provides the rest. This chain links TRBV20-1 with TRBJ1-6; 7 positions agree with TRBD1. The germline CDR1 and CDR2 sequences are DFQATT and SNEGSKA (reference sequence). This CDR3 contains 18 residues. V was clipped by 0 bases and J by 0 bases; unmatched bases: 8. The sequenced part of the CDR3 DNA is TGCAGTGCTAGAGATGGGACAGAGGGGAGCTCCTATAATTCACCC. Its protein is CSARDGTEGSSYNSP. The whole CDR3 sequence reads CSARDGTEGSSYNSPLHF.

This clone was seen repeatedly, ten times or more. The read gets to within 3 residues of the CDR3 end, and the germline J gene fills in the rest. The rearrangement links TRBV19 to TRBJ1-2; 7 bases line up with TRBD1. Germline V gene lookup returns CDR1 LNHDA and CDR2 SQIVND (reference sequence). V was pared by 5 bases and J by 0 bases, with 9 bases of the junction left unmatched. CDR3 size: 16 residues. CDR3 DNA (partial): TGTGCCAGTAGTCCCACCGGGACAGTCACTAACTATGGC. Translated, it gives CASSPTGTVTNYG. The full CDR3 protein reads CASSPTGTVTNYGYTF.

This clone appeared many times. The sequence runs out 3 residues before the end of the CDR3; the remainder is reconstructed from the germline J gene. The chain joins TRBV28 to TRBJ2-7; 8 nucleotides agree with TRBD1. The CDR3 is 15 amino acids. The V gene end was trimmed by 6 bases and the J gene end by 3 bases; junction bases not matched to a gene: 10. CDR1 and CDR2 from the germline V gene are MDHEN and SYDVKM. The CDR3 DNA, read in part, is TGTGCCAGCAGCCGTGTGGGACAGGTGTTCTACGAG. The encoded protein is CASSRVGQVFYE. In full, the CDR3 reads CASSRVGQVFYEQYF.

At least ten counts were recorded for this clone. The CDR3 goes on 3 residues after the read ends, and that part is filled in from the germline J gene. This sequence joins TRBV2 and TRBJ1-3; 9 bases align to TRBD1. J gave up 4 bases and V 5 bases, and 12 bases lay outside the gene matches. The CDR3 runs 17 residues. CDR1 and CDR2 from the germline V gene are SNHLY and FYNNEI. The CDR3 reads CASSHPGQGGSGNTIYF. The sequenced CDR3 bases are TGTGCCAGCAGTCACCCGGGACAGGGAGGGTCCGGAAACACC.

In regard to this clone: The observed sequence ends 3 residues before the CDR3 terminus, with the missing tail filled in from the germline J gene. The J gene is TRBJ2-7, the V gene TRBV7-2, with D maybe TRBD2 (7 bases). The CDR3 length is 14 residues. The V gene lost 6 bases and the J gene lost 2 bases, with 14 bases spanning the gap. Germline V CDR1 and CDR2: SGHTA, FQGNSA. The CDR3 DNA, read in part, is TGTGCCAGCAGGGGGGCGGGGGTCACCTACGAG. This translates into CASRGAGVTYE. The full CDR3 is CASRGAGVTYEQYF.

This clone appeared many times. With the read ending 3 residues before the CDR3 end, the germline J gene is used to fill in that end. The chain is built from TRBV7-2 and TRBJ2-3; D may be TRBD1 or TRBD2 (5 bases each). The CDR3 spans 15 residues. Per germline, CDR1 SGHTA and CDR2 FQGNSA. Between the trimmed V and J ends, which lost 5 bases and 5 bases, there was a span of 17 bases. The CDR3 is CASSPPSRGIDTQYF. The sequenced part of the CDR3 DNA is TGTGCCAGCAGCCCCCCGTCGAGGGGTATAGATACG.